Listed below are T cell receptor beta chains from one sample, sequenced in a study of blood T cell repertoires in COVID-19. Only in-frame clones appear in the TCRdb table, and some are missing; sequencing was by immunoSEQ multiplex PCR. The table shows about 48,000 clones, with around 83% occurring only once. What was sequenced was PBMCs or T cells enriched from blood (not recorded which). The origin of the receptors is a woman between 45 and 60 years old who had recovered from COVID-19. Each CDR3 is given with its conserved first and last residue. The order of the fields is V gene, D gene, clone size, J gene, CDR3 protein, CDR3 DNA. A D gene is named only where the DNA matches it firmly. Not every row has a clone size; where given, it reads once, few, many or a size class.

v_call: TRBV4-2
d_call: TRBD2
clone_size: .
j_call: TRBJ2-7
cdr3_aa: CASSQGLAGDYEQYF
cdr3_nt: TGTGCCAGCAGCCAAGGACTAGCGGGAGATTACGAGCAGTACTTC

v_call: TRBV4-2
d_call: .
clone_size: .
j_call: TRBJ2-7
cdr3_aa: CASSQATRNRYYEQYF
cdr3_nt: TGTGCCAGCAGCCAAGCGACCCGGAACAGGTACTACGAGCAGTACTTC

v_call: TRBV7-3
d_call: .
clone_size: .
j_call: TRBJ2-3
cdr3_aa: CASSLSGSDTQYF
cdr3_nt: TGTGCCAGCAGCTTATCCGGGTCAGATACGCAGTATTTT

v_call: TRBV6-5
d_call: TRBD1
clone_size: .
j_call: TRBJ1-5
cdr3_aa: CATEGQGNQPQHF
cdr3_nt: TGTGCCACTGAGGGACAGGGTAATCAGCCCCAGCATTTT

v_call: TRBV4-2
d_call: TRBD2
clone_size: .
j_call: TRBJ2-2
cdr3_aa: CASSLWTSGTNTGELFF
cdr3_nt: TGTGCCAGCAGCCTTTGGACTAGCGGGACGAACACCGGGGAGCTGTTTTTT

v_call: TRBV29-1
d_call: TRBD1
clone_size: .
j_call: TRBJ2-7
cdr3_aa: CSVGAGQGVGEQYF
cdr3_nt: TGCAGCGTGGGAGCGGGACAGGGGGTAGGCGAGCAGTACTTC

v_call: TRBV4-1
d_call: TRBD2
clone_size: .
j_call: TRBJ2-6
cdr3_aa: CASSPASGRAPGANVLTF
cdr3_nt: TGCGCCAGCAGCCCGGCTAGCGGGAGGGCCCCTGGGGCCAACGTCCTGACTTTC

v_call: TRBV19
d_call: .
clone_size: .
j_call: TRBJ2-7
cdr3_aa: CASSGGQGREQYF
cdr3_nt: TGTGCCAGTAGTGGGGGACAAGGAAGGGAGCAGTACTTC

v_call: TRBV28
d_call: TRBD2
clone_size: .
j_call: TRBJ2-7
cdr3_aa: CASSSRGLAVPYEQYF
cdr3_nt: TGTGCCAGCAGTTCCCGGGGACTAGCGGTACCCTACGAGCAGTACTTC

v_call: TRBV27
d_call: TRBD1
clone_size: .
j_call: TRBJ2-3
cdr3_aa: CASSFPPTGGAADTQYF
cdr3_nt: TGTGCCAGCAGTTTTCCCCCGACAGGGGGCGCGGCAGATACGCAGTATTTT

v_call: TRBV27
d_call: TRBD1
clone_size: .
j_call: TRBJ2-3
cdr3_aa: CASSLFVQGAIRDTQYF
cdr3_nt: TGTGCCAGCAGTTTATTTGTCCAGGGGGCTATTAGAGATACGCAGTATTTT

v_call: TRBV27
d_call: .
clone_size: .
j_call: TRBJ1-6
cdr3_aa: CASSFIVGQPLHF
cdr3_nt: TGTGCCAGCAGTTTTATCGTTGGGCAACCCCTCCACTTT

v_call: TRBV5-1
d_call: TRBD1
clone_size: .
j_call: TRBJ1-1
cdr3_aa: CASSDPRTGGTEAFF
cdr3_nt: TGCGCCAGCAGCGATCCCAGGACAGGGGGAACTGAAGCTTTCTTT

v_call: TRBV28
d_call: TRBD1
clone_size: once
j_call: TRBJ1-5
cdr3_aa: CASISGQGFGIYNQPQHF
cdr3_nt: TGTGCCAGCATTTCAGGACAGGGGTTTGGCATTTACAACCAGCCCCAGCATTTT

v_call: TRBV4-1
d_call: TRBD1
clone_size: .
j_call: TRBJ2-5
cdr3_aa: CASSQKGRGQGVETQYF
cdr3_nt: TGCGCCAGCAGCCAAAAAGGCCGCGGACAGGGGGTAGAGACCCAGTACTTC

v_call: TRBV7-8
d_call: TRBD1
clone_size: .
j_call: TRBJ2-7
cdr3_aa: CASSLSDRVHEQYF
cdr3_nt: TGTGCCAGCAGCTTATCGGACAGGGTCCACGAGCAGTACTTC

v_call: TRBV6-2/TRBV6-3
d_call: .
clone_size: .
j_call: TRBJ1-1
cdr3_aa: CASSYARGSTEAFF
cdr3_nt: TGTGCCAGCAGTTACGCACGGGGGTCCACTGAAGCTTTCTTT

v_call: TRBV6-1
d_call: .
clone_size: .
j_call: TRBJ1-4
cdr3_aa: CASSDVSRGGNEKLFF
cdr3_nt: TGTGCCAGCAGTGACGTCTCGAGGGGAGGAAATGAAAAACTGTTTTTT

v_call: TRBV28
d_call: .
clone_size: .
j_call: TRBJ2-5
cdr3_aa: CASSRGAAQETQYF
cdr3_nt: TGTGCCAGCAGCCGGGGAGCGGCTCAAGAGACCCAGTACTTC

v_call: TRBV19
d_call: .
clone_size: once
j_call: TRBJ1-5
cdr3_aa: CASWVAGSNQPQHF
cdr3_nt: TGTGCCAGTTGGGTAGCCGGTAGCAATCAGCCCCAGCATTTT

v_call: TRBV7-3
d_call: .
clone_size: .
j_call: TRBJ2-1
cdr3_aa: CASSPDRGLGRNEQFF
cdr3_nt: TGTGCCAGCAGCCCCGACCGGGGTTTAGGCAGGAATGAGCAGTTCTTC

v_call: TRBV5-5
d_call: TRBD1
clone_size: .
j_call: TRBJ1-5
cdr3_aa: CASSTGQGNQPQHF
cdr3_nt: TGTGCCAGCAGCACGGGACAGGGGAATCAGCCCCAGCATTTT

v_call: TRBV5-1
d_call: .
clone_size: .
j_call: TRBJ1-1
cdr3_aa: CASSLDREAKAFF
cdr3_nt: TGCGCCAGCAGCTTGGACCGCGAGGCCAAAGCTTTCTTT

v_call: TRBV7-8
d_call: .
clone_size: .
j_call: TRBJ1-5
cdr3_aa: CASSPLAGNNQPQHF
cdr3_nt: TGTGCCAGCAGCCCCTTGGCAGGGAACAATCAGCCCCAGCATTTT

v_call: TRBV6-4
d_call: TRBD2
clone_size: .
j_call: TRBJ2-2
cdr3_aa: CASSGNGLAHGELFF
cdr3_nt: TGTGCCAGCAGTGGAAACGGACTAGCTCACGGGGAGCTGTTTTTT

v_call: TRBV28
d_call: .
clone_size: .
j_call: TRBJ1-2
cdr3_aa: CASSLWGVGGPKHSYGYTF
cdr3_nt: TGTGCCAGCAGTTTATGGGGGGTAGGGGGACCTAAACACTCCTATGGCTACACCTTC

v_call: TRBV7-2
d_call: .
clone_size: .
j_call: TRBJ2-5
cdr3_aa: CASSYSGGWETQYF
cdr3_nt: TGTGCCAGCAGCTATAGTGGGGGGTGGGAGACCCAGTACTTC

v_call: TRBV7-2
d_call: .
clone_size: .
j_call: TRBJ2-6
cdr3_aa: CASSLVGTGFSGANVLTF
cdr3_nt: TGTGCCAGCAGCTTAGTCGGGACTGGATTCTCTGGGGCCAACGTCCTGACTTTC

v_call: TRBV27
d_call: .
clone_size: .
j_call: TRBJ1-5
cdr3_aa: CASRTGHFSNQPQHF
cdr3_nt: TGTGCCAGCAGGACGGGACATTTTAGCAATCAGCCCCAGCATTTT

v_call: TRBV11-2
d_call: .
clone_size: .
j_call: TRBJ1-1
cdr3_aa: CASSLGATEAFF
cdr3_nt: TGTGCCAGCAGCTTAGGGGCCACTGAAGCTTTCTTT

v_call: TRBV5-4
d_call: .
clone_size: .
j_call: TRBJ2-1
cdr3_aa: CASSLGGASAYNEQFF
cdr3_nt: TGTGCCAGCAGCTTGGGAGGAGCGTCGGCCTACAATGAGCAGTTCTTC

v_call: TRBV4-1
d_call: TRBD1
clone_size: .
j_call: TRBJ2-7
cdr3_aa: CASSYDRGYEQYF
cdr3_nt: TGCGCCAGCAGCTACGACAGGGGCTACGAGCAGTACTTC

v_call: TRBV28
d_call: TRBD2
clone_size: .
j_call: TRBJ2-7
cdr3_aa: CASSFQLAGGLSEQYF
cdr3_nt: TGTGCCAGCAGTTTCCAACTAGCGGGGGGACTAAGCGAGCAGTACTTC

v_call: TRBV7-8
d_call: TRBD1
clone_size: .
j_call: TRBJ1-2
cdr3_aa: CASSFGQGYYGYTF
cdr3_nt: TGTGCCAGCAGTTTTGGACAGGGGTACTATGGCTACACCTTC

v_call: TRBV28
d_call: .
clone_size: .
j_call: TRBJ1-3
cdr3_aa: CASSLFGPRGITGNTIYF
cdr3_nt: TGTGCCAGCAGTTTATTCGGACCAAGGGGTATTACCGGAAACACCATATATTTT

v_call: TRBV25-1
d_call: TRBD1
clone_size: .
j_call: TRBJ1-2
cdr3_aa: CASSDQSPTGGFQGYTF
cdr3_nt: TGTGCCAGCAGTGACCAATCCCCGACAGGGGGATTCCAGGGCTACACCTTC

v_call: TRBV18
d_call: .
clone_size: .
j_call: TRBJ1-5
cdr3_aa: CASSPTQGRDQPQHF
cdr3_nt: TGTGCCAGCTCACCAACACAGGGAAGGGATCAGCCCCAGCATTTT

v_call: TRBV6-5
d_call: TRBD1
clone_size: once
j_call: TRBJ1-1
cdr3_aa: CASSYGRTGENEAFF
cdr3_nt: TGTGCCAGCAGTTATGGAAGGACAGGGGAAAATGAAGCTTTCTTT

v_call: TRBV2
d_call: .
clone_size: .
j_call: TRBJ1-4
cdr3_aa: CASSVEADFEKLFF
cdr3_nt: TGTGCCAGCAGTGTTGAGGCGGACTTCGAAAAACTGTTTTTT

v_call: TRBV29-1
d_call: .
clone_size: .
j_call: TRBJ2-3
cdr3_aa: CSVPVGEGTDTQYF
cdr3_nt: TGCAGCGTTCCGGTGGGAGAAGGCACAGATACGCAGTATTTT

v_call: TRBV6-5
d_call: TRBD1
clone_size: .
j_call: TRBJ2-1
cdr3_aa: CASILTGPAGNEQFF
cdr3_nt: TGTGCCAGCATTTTGACAGGGCCGGCCGGCAATGAGCAGTTCTTC

v_call: TRBV5-4
d_call: .
clone_size: .
j_call: TRBJ1-4
cdr3_aa: CASSHGSTNEKLFF
cdr3_nt: TGTGCCAGCAGCCACGGGTCAACTAATGAAAAACTGTTTTTT